One sample yielded the 22 T cell receptor beta chains listed below, sequenced in a study of blood T cells in healthy people across ages. Alongside a J-beta primer mix, a sample-barcoded 5' primer served in a second PCR lasting about 7 to 11 cycles. TCRdb processed the 5' RACE reads anew with MiXCR; each CDR3 protein has one entry. The sample yields 1,500,000 or so distinct CDR3 sequences, roughly 43% seen once. Sequencing used blood. The receptors were gathered from a woman younger than 30 in good health.

This sequence joins TRBV14 and TRBJ2-7; possibly TRBD2 for D (5 bases). Deletions cut 0 bases from V and 4 bases from J, with 13 bases between. The CDR3 totals 15 residues. Germline-derived CDR1 and CDR2 are SGHDN and FVKESK. The chain's CDR3 is CASSQDSEREYEQYF. The CDR3 region has the DNA TGTGCCAGCAGCCAAGACTCCGAAAGGGAGTACGAGCAGTACTTC.

This clonotype has a handful of counts. This chain uses TRBV20-1 with TRBJ2-3; D might be TRBD1 (6 bases). V lost 6 bases and J lost 4, with 14 bases in between. CDR1 DFQATT and CDR2 SNEGSKA come from the germline V gene (reference sequence). This CDR3 has 13 residues. The CDR3 DNA follows: TGCAGTGCCCACGATTACAGGGCAGATACGCAGTATTTT. Protein product: CSAHDYRADTQYF.

The chain couples TRBV3-1 to TRBJ1-1, with D perhaps TRBD1 (5 bases). CDR1 LGHDT and CDR2 YNNKEL come from the germline V gene (reference sequence). V lost 4 bases and J lost 4, with 16 bases in between. The CDR3 length is 15 residues. CDR3 amino acids: CASSRPQGGVTEAFF. The DNA of the CDR3 is TGTGCCAGCAGCCGACCCCAGGGAGGGGTCACTGAAGCTTTCTTT.

This sequence joins TRBV29-1 and TRBJ1-1; D is uncertain. The V and J ends lost 4 bases and 1 base respectively, with 13 bases between them. The germline V gene encodes CDR1 SQVTM and CDR2 ANQGSEA. This CDR3 region has 14 residues. CDR3 bases: TGCAGCGTTGTTTCGCGGCAGTCGAACACTGAAGCTTTCTTT. It encodes CSVVSRQSNTEAFF.

This clonotype was counted a few times. The chain carries TRBV20-1 and TRBJ1-2; 11 bases line up with TRBD1. CDR3 length: 15 amino acids. The V segment lost 0 bases and the J segment 5 bases; nucleotides outside the gene matches: 5. Germline CDR1 reads DFQATT; CDR2 reads SNEGSKA (reference sequence). The CDR3 protein is CSAREGGQGAYGYTF. The CDR3 nucleotides read TGCAGTGCTAGAGAGGGAGGACAGGGGGCATATGGCTACACCTTC.

The V call is TRBV24-1, the J call TRBJ1-2, with D possibly TRBD1 on 5 matching bases. Germline assignment: CDR1 KGHDR and CDR2 SFDVKD. CDR3 length equals 18 residues. Trimming shortened V by 7 bases and J by 1 base, and 24 bases separated the two germline ends. In nucleotides, the CDR3 is TGTGCCACCAGCCCCAGGGAGATCGATCGGGGGAGTAACTATGGCTACACCTTC. Its protein is CATSPREIDRGSNYGYTF.

This clonotype was observed a handful of times. The chain joins TRBV4-1 to TRBJ2-3; D unresolved. The germline gives CDR1 MGHRA, CDR2 YSYEKL. This CDR3 is 13 amino acids long. V was pared by 1 base and J by 6 bases, with 8 bases between. As DNA, the CDR3 is TGCGCCAGCAGCCAAGGAGCAAGTGATACGCAGTATTTT. The encoded protein is CASSQGASDTQYF.

This clonotype has just a few counts. V usage is TRBV29-1 and J usage is TRBJ2-1; tentatively, D is TRBD2 (6 bases). The germline V gene encodes CDR1 SQVTM and CDR2 ANQGSEA. The CDR3 sequence is 13 residues long. The V and J ends lost 8 bases and 0 bases respectively, with 11 bases between them. CDR3 amino acids: CSIPGDSYNEQFF. The CDR3 DNA follows: TGCAGCATTCCGGGAGACTCCTACAATGAGCAGTTCTTC.

The chain carries TRBV24-1 and TRBJ2-3; 10 bases align to TRBD1. V dropped 5 bases and J dropped 3; count of bases not matched to a gene: 7. CDR3 length: 16 amino acids. Germline loops: CDR1 KGHDR, CDR2 SFDVKD. In DNA form, the CDR3 reads TGTGCCACCAGTGGCCGGGACAGGGGCGATACAGATACGCAGTATTTT. This gives the protein CATSGRDRGDTDTQYF.

This clonotype occurred a few times. The V gene is TRBV5-1, the J gene TRBJ1-2; D remains unclear. CDR1 SGHRS and CDR2 YFSETQ come from the germline V gene. The CDR3 has 13 amino acids. V lost 2 bases to trimming and J lost 4 bases, with 9 bases between them. The DNA of the CDR3 is TGCGCCAGCAGCTTAACACGGGCCTATGGCTACACCTTC. This sequence encodes CASSLTRAYGYTF.

This chain connects TRBV7-2 to TRBJ1-2, with 8 bases aligning to TRBD1. CDR1 SGHTA and CDR2 FQGNSA come from the germline V gene. V gave up 5 bases and J gave up 6 bases; unmatched junction bases: 2. The CDR3 spans 12 residues. The CDR3 region has the DNA TGTGCCAGCAGCGACAGGGGCCATGGCTACACCTTC. Amino acid sequence: CASSDRGHGYTF.

The chain employs TRBV5-6 and TRBJ2-5; perhaps D is TRBD1 or TRBD2 (5 bases each). The CDR3 length is 13 residues. Trimming removed 5 bases at V and 11 bases at J, with 19 bases between. The germline V gene has CDR1 SGHDT and CDR2 YYEEEE. The CDR3 DNA is TGTGCCAGCAGTCCCGACTGGGAAGGGGAGCAGTACTTC. This gives the protein CASSPDWEGEQYF.

Notes on this clonotype: The junction differs from germline at one of its ends, possibly a read error. The rearrangement joins TRBV7-9 to TRBJ2-7; TRBD1 is a possible D gene (6 bases). The CDR3 totals 14 residues. Germline CDR1 reads SEHNR; CDR2 reads FQNEAQ (reference sequence). In DNA, the CDR3 is TGTGCCAGCAGCTCACAGGGTGGCTCCCACGAGCAGTACTTC. Encoded protein: CASSSQGGSHEQYF.

This clonotype was observed a few times. V and J are TRBV20-1 and TRBJ1-6; no reliable D call. The CDR3 spans 14 residues. The V end was cut by 6 bases, the J end by 4 bases, with 13 bases between. Germline lookup yields CDR1 DFQATT and CDR2 SNEGSKA (reference sequence). CDR3 residues: CSAPSRQYNSPLHF. The CDR3 coding sequence is TGCAGTGCCCCAAGTAGGCAATATAATTCACCCCTCCACTTT.

The chain has TRBV6-2 or TRBV6-3 and TRBJ2-3, with D possibly TRBD2 on 6 matching bases. The CDR3 loop spans 16 amino acids. Germline assignment: CDR1 MNHEY and CDR2 SVGEGT. V was shortened by 0 bases and J by 3 bases, with 13 bases between the two germline ends. CDR3 sequence reads: CASSYSSSGLTDTQYF. The CDR3 DNA is TGTGCCAGCAGTTACTCTTCCAGCGGGCTGACAGATACGCAGTATTTT.

The chain is built from TRBV4-3 and TRBJ1-6; TRBD1 matches at 7 bases. V was pared by 4 bases and J by 6 bases, with 6 bases of the junction left unmatched. The CDR3 extends over 15 amino acids. Germline assignment: CDR1 LGHNA and CDR2 YSLEER. The CDR3 region is CASSPGGGLNSPLHF. The CDR3 nucleotides read TGCGCCAGCAGCCCCGGAGGGGGCCTTAATTCACCCCTCCACTTT.

This clonotype has a handful of counts. J is TRBJ2-1 and V is TRBV18; D perhaps matches TRBD2 (6 bases). This CDR3 region has 16 residues. V was clipped by 8 bases and J by 0 bases, with 17 bases between them. Germline-derived CDR1 and CDR2 are KGHSH and LQKENI. DNA for the CDR3: TGTGCCAGCAGCCCAGTGCGGGGCAGCTCCTACAATGAGCAGTTCTTC. Amino acid sequence: CASSPVRGSSYNEQFF. The variable domain in full, with the rest retrieved from reference TRBV18 and TRBJ2-1, is NAGVMQNPRHLVRRRGQEARLRCSPMKGHSHVYWYRQLPEEGLKFMVYLQKENIIDESGMPKERFSAEFPKEGPSILRIQQVVRGDSAAYFCASSPVRGSSYNEQFFGPGTRLTVL.

The chain has TRBV30 and TRBJ1-1; D call uncertain. V shed 0 bases and J shed 10 bases, with 12 bases lying between them. The CDR3 totals 12 residues. Germline CDR1 reads GTSNPN; CDR2 reads SVGIG (reference sequence). The CDR3 sequence is CAWSVAVYRAFF. The CDR3 nucleotides are TGTGCCTGGAGTGTGGCGGTCTACAGAGCTTTCTTT.

The chain uses TRBV5-1 and TRBJ2-1, with D hard to call. Germline V CDR1 and CDR2: SGHRS, YFSETQ. The CDR3 is made up of 13 amino acids. Between the trimmed V and J ends, which lost 4 bases and 6 bases, there was a span of 11 bases. CDR3 amino acids: CASSPGFPNEQFF. The DNA for the CDR3 is TGCGCCAGCAGCCCCGGCTTCCCCAATGAGCAGTTCTTC.

V and J are TRBV13 and TRBJ1-4; 7 bases map to TRBD1. The CDR3 spans 12 residues. From germline, CDR1 is PRHDT and CDR2 FYEKMQ (reference sequence). Losses at the gene ends were 5 bases for V and 8 bases for J; bases not matched to a gene: 2. The CDR3 loop is CASSGDREKLFF. CDR3 DNA sequence: TGTGCCAGCAGCGGGGACAGAGAAAAACTGTTTTTT.

As concerns this clonotype: Germline is not matched at one junction end, which may reflect a read error. The genes are TRBV4-3 and TRBJ1-2; the D is unclear. This CDR3 spans 15 amino acids. Germline values: CDR1 LGHNA, CDR2 YSLEER. CDR3 residues: CASRRVRTLSYDYTF. DNA of the CDR3: TGCGCCAGCCGTCGGGTCAGAACTCTATCCTATGACTACACCTTC.

This clonotype turned up a few times. The rearrangement links TRBV29-1 to TRBJ2-3; TRBD2 agrees at 12 bases. From germline, CDR1 is SQVTM and CDR2 ANQGSEA. With 4 bases clipped from V and 6 bases from J, the junction kept 5 bases outside the gene matches. There are 14 residues in the CDR3. This chain's CDR3 is CSVATSGRTDTQYF. The CDR3 bases are TGCAGCGTTGCGACTAGCGGGAGAACTGATACGCAGTATTTT.